This section outlines one T cell receptor beta chain sequence together with its context. What it binds is not known. The data were obtained in a study of T-cell memory formation after mild COVID-19. Study-wide results and limits: For second-wave clones that peaked at day 37, SARS-CoV-2 specificity went unverified. CM and EM subsets held most contracting CD4+ clones; EMRA held CD8+ ones. Cross-reactive memory seemingly joined, as some responding clones were found in pre-infection memory.

Trimming took off 4 bases at V and 9 bases at J, with 18 bases between the two ends. The CDR3 length is 15 residues. Germline V gives CDR1 LGHDT, CDR2 YNNKEL (reference sequence). TCRdb re-called the 5' RACE reads through MiXCR, storing one row per CDR3 protein. This table has hundreds of thousands of distinct CDR3 sequences, over 15% appearing once. Input material: PBMCs or a T cell subset sorted from them (not recorded which). V usage is TRBV3-1 and J usage is TRBJ2-2; D not resolved. The TCR sequence derives from an adult woman who had mild COVID-19 (a few samples of this study predate the infection). Cell type and time point are not known. DNA for the CDR3: TGTGCCAGCAGCCCCACGCTCCTCGGTGGCCGGGAGCTGTTTTTT. Its protein is CASSPTLLGGRELFF.